The 17 T cell receptor beta chains below were found in one sample sequenced in a study of spatial heterogeneity in lung cancer. TCRdb re-called the 5' RACE reads through MiXCR, storing one row per CDR3 protein. The profile shows 95,000 or so distinct CDR3 sequences, 7.5% to 10% of them singletons. Documented time point: sample taken at primary tumor resection. Without sorting, whole RNA was sequenced from tumor, nontumor lung or frozen PBMC. Sequenced material: PBMCs, taken at surgery. The receptors shown here come from a male donor with early-stage non-small cell lung cancer.

The sample holds a few counts of this clonotype. The CDR3 DNA follows: TGTGCCAGCAAACTGACAGGGGGCGGCGGGGAGCTGTTTTTT. It codes for CASKLTGGGGELFF. V usage is TRBV28 and J usage is TRBJ2-2; 10 bases map to TRBD1. The junction had 6 bases not matched to a gene; V was cut back by 7 bases and J by 7 bases. The CDR3 runs 14 residues. Germline assignment: CDR1 MDHEN and CDR2 SYDVKM.

The rearrangement joins TRBV28 to TRBJ1-1; 8 bases line up with TRBD1. V shed 7 bases, J shed 8 bases, and the junction held 15 bases outside the gene matches. Germline values: CDR1 MDHEN, CDR2 SYDVKM. The CDR3 runs 15 residues. The CDR3 loop reads CASTEVGTGGPEAFF. Written as DNA, the CDR3 is TGTGCCAGCACCGAGGTCGGGACAGGAGGTCCCGAAGCTTTCTTT.

This clonotype is labeled medium-sized. The J gene is TRBJ1-1, the V gene TRBV27, with 8 nucleotides matching TRBD1. The ends lost 6 bases at V and 1 base at J; junction bases unmatched: 10. The length of the CDR3 is 16 residues. The germline V gene encodes CDR1 MNHEY and CDR2 SMNVEV (reference sequence). CDR3 sequence: CASSPDRGRENTEAFF. The CDR3 bases are TGTGCCAGCAGCCCAGACAGGGGACGGGAGAACACTGAAGCTTTCTTT.

This clonotype was counted between two and nine times. The chain couples TRBV29-1 to TRBJ1-1; D call uncertain. CDR3 size: 12 residues. Trimming removed 6 bases from V and 4 bases from J, with 12 bases in between. Germline CDR1 reads SQVTM; CDR2 reads ANQGSEA. CDR3 DNA sequence: TGCAGCGTACTTTGGGATGGCACTGAAGCTTTCTTT. This encodes CSVLWDGTEAFF.

Remarks on this clonotype: The conserved phenylalanine or tryptophan normally closing the CDR3 is absent here, so this likely arose from a read error. This chain joins TRBV5-1 and TRBJ1-6; unclear D gene. The V and J ends lost 0 bases and 10 bases respectively, with 5 bases between them. Germline assignment: CDR1 SGHRS and CDR2 YFSETQ. The CDR3 sequence is 12 residues long. The CDR3 sequence: CASSLEGSPLHY. The CDR3 nucleotides read TGCGCCAGCAGCTTGGAAGGCTCACCCCTCCACTAT.

This clonotype was detected many times. CDR3 DNA sequence: TGCGCCAGCGGGGAACTAGCGGGGGTGCAAGAGACCCAGTACTTC. Its protein is CASGELAGVQETQYF. The rearrangement links TRBV5-1 to TRBJ2-5; 11 nucleotides match TRBD2. This CDR3 spans 15 amino acids. The germline V gene has CDR1 SGHRS and CDR2 YFSETQ. V trimming: 7 bases; J trimming: 2 bases; junction bases outside the gene matches: 7.

The chain links TRBV20-1 to TRBJ2-3, with D perhaps TRBD2 (5 bases). Germline V gene sequence: CDR1 DFQATT, CDR2 SNEGSKA (reference sequence). The ends were cut back, 6 bases at V and 6 bases at J, with 10 bases in the middle. The CDR3 has 11 amino acids. As DNA, the CDR3 is TGCAGTGCCCCCGGGGTGGATACGCAGTATTTT. Its translation is CSAPGVDTQYF.

The V call is TRBV27, the J call TRBJ2-7; 7 bases are shared with TRBD1. With V trimmed by 2 bases and J by 0 bases, 7 bases remained unmatched. This CDR3 contains 16 residues. Looked up from germline, CDR1 is MNHEY and CDR2 is SMNVEV (reference sequence). The CDR3 coding sequence is TGTGCCAGCAGTTTAAGATCAACAGGGGCCTCCTACGAGCAGTACTTC. The encoded protein is CASSLRSTGASYEQYF.

The chain joins TRBV7-2 to TRBJ2-1, with 12 nucleotides matching TRBD2. The ends lost 5 bases at V and 6 bases at J; junction bases unmatched: 5. This CDR3 has 15 amino acids. Germline CDR1 and CDR2: SGHTA and FQGNSA. CDR3 protein: CASSASGGAVNEQFF. CDR3 in DNA: TGTGCCAGCAGCGCTAGCGGGGGGGCTGTCAATGAGCAGTTCTTC.

This clonotype was counted between two and nine times. The rearrangement uses TRBV2 and TRBJ2-2; possible D gene TRBD2, 6 bases. The CDR3 has 13 residues. V lost 7 bases, J lost 3 bases, and 9 bases lay in between. Per germline, CDR1 SNHLY and CDR2 FYNNEI. CDR3 coding DNA: TGTGCCAGCATCAGGGAGGACACCGGGGAGCTGTTTTTT. Its protein product is CASIREDTGELFF.

This clonotype was recorded only once. The gene calls are TRBV6-5 and TRBJ2-1, with TRBD1 matching 8 bases. From germline, CDR1 is MNHEY and CDR2 SVGAGI. The CDR3 has 14 residues. The V and J ends lost 6 bases and 4 bases, in that order; junction bases with no gene match: 5. CDR3 loop: CASRRTGSYNEQFF. CDR3 in DNA: TGTGCCAGCAGAAGGACAGGGAGTTACAATGAGCAGTTCTTC.

This clonotype was counted many times. The genes are TRBV6-5 and TRBJ1-2; no firm D call. Trimming removed 7 bases from V and 4 bases from J, with 13 bases in between. CDR3 length: 13 residues. Germline V gene sequence: CDR1 MNHEY, CDR2 SVGAGI. This CDR3 is CASKQAQSYGYTF. The CDR3 DNA is TGTGCCAGCAAACAAGCCCAGAGCTATGGCTACACCTTC.

This clonotype has just a few counts. The chain has TRBV6-1 and TRBJ1-5; D possibly corresponds to TRBD1 (6 bases). The CDR3 loop spans 14 amino acids. V shed 5 bases and J shed 3 bases, with 11 bases lying between them. Per the germline V gene, CDR1 is MNHNS and CDR2 is SASEGT. The CDR3 sequence: CASSPGQNNQPQHF. The CDR3 DNA is TGTGCCAGCAGTCCTGGACAGAACAATCAGCCCCAGCATTTT.

V usage is TRBV20-1 and J usage is TRBJ2-1; 7 nucleotides agree with TRBD2. CDR1 and CDR2 (germline): DFQATT, SNEGSKA (reference sequence). The junction had 4 bases not matched to a gene; V was cut back by 0 bases and J by 5 bases. CDR3 size: 14 residues. The CDR3 DNA is TGCAGTGCTAGAGACCCCCGGGGGGACAATGAGCAGTTCTTC. Protein: CSARDPRGDNEQFF.

Many counts were recorded for this clonotype. This rearrangement joins TRBV5-1 to TRBJ2-7; tentatively, D is TRBD1 (7 bases). This CDR3 is built from 14 residues. V shed 4 bases and J shed 3 bases, with 14 bases lying between them. Germline CDR1 SGHRS, CDR2 YFSETQ. CDR3 nucleotides: TGCGCCAGCAGCAGACAGGGAGGAGGCTACGAGCAGTACTTC. Amino acid sequence: CASSRQGGGYEQYF.

This clonotype was recorded many times. The genes are TRBV13 and TRBJ1-6, with 10 bases that match TRBD1. With V trimmed by 3 bases and J by 7 bases, 3 bases remained unmatched. The CDR3 extends over 15 amino acids. Germline V gives CDR1 PRHDT, CDR2 FYEKMQ (reference sequence). CDR3 in amino acids: CASSFRDRGNSPLHF. The CDR3 coding sequence is TGTGCCAGCAGCTTCCGGGACAGGGGAAATTCACCCCTCCACTTT.

This clonotype came up many times. The CDR3 here is CASSPSGRAQTGELFF. The CDR3 coding sequence is TGTGCCAGCAGCCCCAGCGGGAGGGCCCAGACCGGGGAGCTGTTTTTT. This chain links TRBV4-2 with TRBJ2-2; 10 positions match TRBD2. The length of the CDR3 is 16 residues. The germline V gene has CDR1 LGHNA and CDR2 YNFKEQ. V lost 4 bases and J lost 5; bases outside the gene matches: 7.